There are a few counts of the clone carrying this T cell receptor (beta chain). The target antigen is unknown. The entry originates in a study of T cell responses to AZD1222 COVID-19 vaccine. General study results and limits: Seropositive status at baseline applied to only 6 or 7 AZD1222 recipients.

This table comes from immunoSEQ multiplex PCR, and its TCRdb copy is limited to in-frame clones, with some not included. The sample yields more than 75,000 clones, approximately 90% seen once. The material was peripheral blood, obtained on day 0 of AZD1222 vaccination. The receptor's source is an adult in good health.

DNA for the CDR3: TGCGCCAGCAGCCACGAGGCACGGACCGGTGCCTATGGCTACACCTTC. Translating it yields CASSHEARTGAYGYTF. This sequence joins TRBV4-1 and TRBJ1-2; D is unclear. The V end lost 3 bases, the J end lost 4 bases, and 18 bases lay between the germline ends. CDR3 length equals 16 residues. Germline V gene sequence: CDR1 MGHRA, CDR2 YSYEKL.